Reported below is one T cell receptor (beta chain). The germline V gene encodes CDR1 MDHEN and CDR2 SYDVKM. V was clipped by 6 bases and J by 5 bases, with 19 bases between them. The CDR3 contains 15 residues. As originally analysed: Amplification with reference gene primers provided the estimates of nucleated cell counts. TCRdb's table, derived via immunoSEQ multiplex PCR, lists solely in-frame clones and lacks some. That table furnishes V, J and clone size, whereas the DNA furnished D and trimming. The data contain 100,000 to 150,000 clones, roughly 80% of them singletons. This sample is part of a study of blood T cell repertoires in COVID-19. Study overall: Material from acute and convalescent COVID-19 was sourced from the United States, Italy and Spain. From T cells, B-cell-depleted T cells, or PBMCs came the material, which was cDNA or gDNA.

This clonotype was obtained from a human donor in a cohort sampled during active COVID-19. The source material was peripheral blood. V is TRBV28 and J is TRBJ1-2; D possibly corresponds to TRBD1 (6 bases). CDR3 nucleotides: TGTGCCAGCAGCGGTTACAGGGAGTTCCTTTATGGCTACACCTTC. This codes for CASSGYREFLYGYTF.